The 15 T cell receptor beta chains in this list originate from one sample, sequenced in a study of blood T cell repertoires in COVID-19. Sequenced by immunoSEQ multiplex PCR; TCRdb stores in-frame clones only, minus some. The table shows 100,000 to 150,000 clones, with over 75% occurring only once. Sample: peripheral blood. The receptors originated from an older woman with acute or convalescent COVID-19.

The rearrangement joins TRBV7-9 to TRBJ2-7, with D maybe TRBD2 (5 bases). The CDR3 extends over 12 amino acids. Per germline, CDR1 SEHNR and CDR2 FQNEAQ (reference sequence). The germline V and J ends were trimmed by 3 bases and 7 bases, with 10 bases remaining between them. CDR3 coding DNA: TGTGCCAGCAGCTTGGACTCAGCAGAGCAGTACGTC. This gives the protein CASSLDSAEQYV.

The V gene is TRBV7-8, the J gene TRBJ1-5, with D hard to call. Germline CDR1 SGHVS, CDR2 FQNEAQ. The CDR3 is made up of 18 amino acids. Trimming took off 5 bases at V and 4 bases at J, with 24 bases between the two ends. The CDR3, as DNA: TGTGCCAGCAGCGGAGACCACATTGGCAGTATATGGAATCAGCCCCAGCATTTT. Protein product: CASSGDHIGSIWNQPQHF.

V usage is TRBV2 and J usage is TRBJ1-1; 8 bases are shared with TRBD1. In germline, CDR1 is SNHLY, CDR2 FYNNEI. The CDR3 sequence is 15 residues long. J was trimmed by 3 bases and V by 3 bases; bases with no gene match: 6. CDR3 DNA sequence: TGTGCCAGCAGTGAGGGACAGGCGAGGGACACTGAAGCTTTCTTT. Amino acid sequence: CASSEGQARDTEAFF.

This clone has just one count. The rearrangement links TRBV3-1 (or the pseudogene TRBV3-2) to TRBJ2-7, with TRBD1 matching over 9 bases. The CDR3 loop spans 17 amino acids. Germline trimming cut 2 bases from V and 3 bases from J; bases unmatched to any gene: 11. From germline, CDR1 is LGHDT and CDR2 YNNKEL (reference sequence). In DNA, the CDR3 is TGTGCCAGCAGCCAATCACCTCGACAGGGGGGAAACTACGAGCAGTACTTC. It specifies CASSQSPRQGGNYEQYF.

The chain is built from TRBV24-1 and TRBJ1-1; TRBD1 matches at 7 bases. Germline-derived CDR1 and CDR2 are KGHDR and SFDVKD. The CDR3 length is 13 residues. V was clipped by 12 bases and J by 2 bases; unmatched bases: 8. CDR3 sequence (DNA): TGTGCCGTCACACAGGGGACTAACACTGAAGCTTTCTTT. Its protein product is CAVTQGTNTEAFF.

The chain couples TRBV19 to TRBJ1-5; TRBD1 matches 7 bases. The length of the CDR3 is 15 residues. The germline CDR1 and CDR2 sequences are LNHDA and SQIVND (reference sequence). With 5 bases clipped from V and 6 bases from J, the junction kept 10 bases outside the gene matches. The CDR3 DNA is TGTGCCAGTAGTGCAGCCTCAGGGGGAGGTCAGCCCCAGCATTTT. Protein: CASSAASGGGQPQHF.

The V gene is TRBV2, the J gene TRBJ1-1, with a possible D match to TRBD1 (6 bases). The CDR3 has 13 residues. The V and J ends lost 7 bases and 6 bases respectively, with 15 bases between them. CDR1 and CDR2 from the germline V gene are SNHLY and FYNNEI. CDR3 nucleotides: TGTGCCAGCACTCGGGGGGAGGGGGCTGAAGCTTTCTTT. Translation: CASTRGEGAEAFF.

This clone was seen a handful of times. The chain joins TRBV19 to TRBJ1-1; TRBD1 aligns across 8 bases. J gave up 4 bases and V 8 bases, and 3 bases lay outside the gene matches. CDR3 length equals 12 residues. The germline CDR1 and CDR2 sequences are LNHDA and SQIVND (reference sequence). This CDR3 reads CASVTGATEAFF. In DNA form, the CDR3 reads TGTGCCAGTGTGACAGGGGCCACTGAAGCTTTCTTT. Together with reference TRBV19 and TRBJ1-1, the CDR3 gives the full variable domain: DGGITQSPKYLFRKEGQNVTLSCEQNLNHDAMYWYRQDPGQGLRLIYYSQIVNDFQKGDIAEGYSVSREKKESFPLTVTSAQKNPTAFYLCASVTGATEAFFGQGTRLTVV.

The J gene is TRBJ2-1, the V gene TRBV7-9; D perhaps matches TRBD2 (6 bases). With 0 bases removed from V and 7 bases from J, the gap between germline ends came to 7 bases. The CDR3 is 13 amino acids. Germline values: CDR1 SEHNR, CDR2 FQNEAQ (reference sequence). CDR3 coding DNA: TGTGCCAGCAGCTTAGCGGGGGGAAATGAGCAGTTCTTC. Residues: CASSLAGGNEQFF.

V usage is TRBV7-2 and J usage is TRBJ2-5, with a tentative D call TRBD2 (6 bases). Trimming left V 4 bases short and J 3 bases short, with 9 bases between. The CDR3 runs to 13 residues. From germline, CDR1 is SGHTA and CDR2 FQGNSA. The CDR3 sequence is CASSSGSKETQYF. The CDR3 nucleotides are TGTGCCAGCAGCTCCGGGAGTAAAGAGACCCAGTACTTC.

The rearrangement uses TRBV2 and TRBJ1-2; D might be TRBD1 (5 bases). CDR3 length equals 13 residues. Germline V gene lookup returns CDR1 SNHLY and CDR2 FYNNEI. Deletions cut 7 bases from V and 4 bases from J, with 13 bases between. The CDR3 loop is CASTDSLLYGYTF. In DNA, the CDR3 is TGTGCCAGCACCGACAGCCTGCTCTATGGCTACACCTTC.

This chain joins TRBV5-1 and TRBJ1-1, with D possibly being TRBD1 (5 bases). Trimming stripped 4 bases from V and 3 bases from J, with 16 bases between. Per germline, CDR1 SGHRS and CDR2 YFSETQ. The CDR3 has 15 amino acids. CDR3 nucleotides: TGCGCCAGCAGCGGAAACAGGCAGGTATACACTGAAGCTTTCTTT. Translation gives CASSGNRQVYTEAFF.

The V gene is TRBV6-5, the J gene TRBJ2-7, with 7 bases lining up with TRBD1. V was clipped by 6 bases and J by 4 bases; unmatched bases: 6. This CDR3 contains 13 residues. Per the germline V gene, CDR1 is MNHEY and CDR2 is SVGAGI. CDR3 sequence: CASRPGTAYEQYF. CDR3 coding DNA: TGTGCCAGCAGGCCCGGGACAGCATACGAGCAGTACTTC.

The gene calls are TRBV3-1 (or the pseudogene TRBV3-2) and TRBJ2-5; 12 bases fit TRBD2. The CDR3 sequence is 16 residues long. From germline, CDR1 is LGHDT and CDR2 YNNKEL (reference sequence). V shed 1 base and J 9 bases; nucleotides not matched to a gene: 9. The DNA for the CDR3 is TGTGCCAGCAGCCAAGGCGGTCTAGCGGGAGGGCGGGCCCAGTACTTC. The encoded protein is CASSQGGLAGGRAQYF.

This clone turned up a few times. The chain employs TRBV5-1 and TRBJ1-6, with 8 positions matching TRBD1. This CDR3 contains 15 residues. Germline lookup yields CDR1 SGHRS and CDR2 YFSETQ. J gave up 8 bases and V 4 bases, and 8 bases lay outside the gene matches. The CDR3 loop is CASSLGQGVDSPLHF. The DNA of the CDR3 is TGCGCCAGCAGCCTCGGACAGGGCGTGGATTCACCCCTCCACTTT.